One sample yielded the 30 T cell receptor beta chains listed below, sequenced in a study of PD-1 blockade in classical Hodgkin lymphoma. Profiling relied on immunoSEQ multiplex PCR, and the TCRdb table lists in-frame clones only, not all of them. The sample consists of some 24,000 clones, 70% to 80% of them appearing once. Sample time point: cycle 4 day 1 (C4D1), after less than 7 weeks of nivolumab. Each of the patients experienced relapse following autologous stem cell transplantation, and their brentuximab vedotin exposure differed. Sample: peripheral blood mononuclear cells (PBMCs), taken before the fourth cycle of nivolumab. The receptors come from a human donor with classical Hodgkin lymphoma.

The chain links TRBV6-6 to TRBJ2-7; D could derive from TRBD1 or TRBD2 (6 bases each). V was shortened by 6 bases and J by 3 bases, with 12 bases between the two germline ends. The CDR3 length is 13 residues. Germline assignment: CDR1 MNHNY and CDR2 SVGAGI (reference sequence). The CDR3 DNA is TGTGCCAGCAGGCGGGGACAAAACTACGAGCAGTACGTC. Protein product: CASRRGQNYEQYV.

The chain has TRBV11-3 and TRBJ2-1; D might be TRBD2 (6 bases). The CDR3 spans 15 residues. The germline V and J ends were trimmed by 5 bases and 8 bases, with 19 bases remaining between them. The germline CDR1 and CDR2 sequences are SGHNT and YENEEA. The CDR3 protein is CASSRGLDGVDEQFF. The CDR3 region has the DNA TGTGCCAGCAGCCGGGGACTCGACGGAGTCGATGAGCAGTTCTTC.

V is TRBV7-9 and J is TRBJ1-3, with 7 nucleotides matching TRBD1. After removal of 3 bases from V and 6 bases from J, the junction contained 5 bases not matched to a gene. CDR1 is SEHNR and CDR2 is FQNEAQ in the germline V gene (reference sequence). The CDR3 spans 14 residues. The CDR3 reads CASSFTGDLNTIYF. CDR3 DNA: TGTGCCAGCAGCTTTACAGGGGACCTAAACACCATATATTTT.

The rearrangement joins TRBV6-5 to TRBJ2-2, with 8 positions matching TRBD2. CDR3 length: 15 residues. Germline V gene sequence: CDR1 MNHEY, CDR2 SVGAGI. Unmatched junction bases numbered 14, after V lost 10 bases and J lost 7 bases. The CDR3 nucleotides read TGTGCCACCACACGGGGGGGCCGGGGCCTCGGGGAGCTGTTTTTT. The encoded protein is CATTRGGRGLGELFF.

The chain recombines TRBV4-3 with TRBJ2-1; 9 bases map to TRBD2. The V gene's germline CDR1 is LGHNA and CDR2 YSLEER. Trimming removed 3 bases from V and 7 bases from J; junction bases left unmatched: 13. CDR3 size: 17 residues. CDR3 loop: CASSQWRGRGGSNEQFF. The CDR3, as DNA: TGCGCCAGCAGCCAGTGGAGGGGGCGGGGGGGCTCGAATGAGCAGTTCTTC.

V and J are TRBV11-2 and TRBJ2-3; D may match TRBD1 or TRBD2 (6 bases each). In germline, CDR1 is SGHAT, CDR2 FQNNGV. V lost 6 bases and J lost 2, with 15 bases in between. This CDR3 spans 15 amino acids. CDR3 DNA sequence: TGTGCCAGCAGTCTAGGGGGGCTCAACACAGATACGCAGTATTTT. The encoded protein is CASSLGGLNTDTQYF.

The chain carries TRBV6-6 and TRBJ2-3, with 13 bases identical to TRBD2. The CDR3 extends over 16 amino acids. The V gene end was trimmed by 5 bases and the J gene end by 4 bases; junction bases not matched to a gene: 6. Germline CDR1 MNHNY, CDR2 SVGAGI (reference sequence). CDR3 region: CASSKGTSGVADTQYF. The CDR3 nucleotides are TGTGCCAGCAGTAAGGGGACTAGCGGGGTTGCAGATACGCAGTATTTT.

The chain links TRBV5-6 to TRBJ2-2; D tentatively reads TRBD1 or TRBD2 (5 bases each). The germline V gene encodes CDR1 SGHDT and CDR2 YYEEEE. The V end lost 6 bases, the J end lost 0 bases, and 12 bases lay between the germline ends. CDR3 size: 15 residues. The CDR3 bases are TGTGCCAGCACCCCTGGGGGACCGAACACCGGGGAGCTGTTTTTT. It specifies CASTPGGPNTGELFF.

The J gene is TRBJ2-7, the V gene TRBV28; 7 nucleotides align to TRBD1. CDR3 length: 14 amino acids. The germline gives CDR1 MDHEN, CDR2 SYDVKM. With V trimmed by 7 bases and J by 2 bases, 8 bases remained unmatched. The CDR3 reads CASTLTGPPYEQYF. The CDR3 DNA is TGTGCCAGCACCCTGACAGGGCCTCCCTACGAGCAGTACTTC.

By frequency in the sample, this clone is medium-sized. This rearrangement joins TRBV6-4 to TRBJ1-1, with D tentatively TRBD1 (5 bases). Germline CDR1 MRHNA, CDR2 SNTAGT. Trimming took off 6 bases at V and 2 bases at J, with 19 bases between the two ends. The CDR3 covers 16 residues. Here the CDR3 reads CASSPGEGARNTEAFF. CDR3 bases: TGTGCCAGCAGCCCGGGGGAAGGGGCCAGAAACACTGAAGCTTTCTTT.

The V and J genes are TRBV27 and TRBJ1-1, with a tentative D call TRBD1 (5 bases). CDR1 MNHEY and CDR2 SMNVEV come from the germline V gene (reference sequence). Trimming removed 4 bases from V and 7 bases from J, with 13 bases in between. The length of the CDR3 is 13 residues. The CDR3 sequence: CASSWRGVDEAFF. The DNA of the CDR3 is TGTGCCAGCAGTTGGAGAGGGGTGGATGAAGCTTTCTTT.

The chain joins TRBV6-6 to TRBJ1-6; 8 nucleotides match TRBD1. CDR3 length equals 14 residues. Germline-derived CDR1 and CDR2 are MNHNY and SVGAGI (reference sequence). Trimming took 4 bases from V and 7 from J; bases not matched to a gene: 3. The CDR3 DNA reads as TGTGCCAGCAGTTCTGGACAGGGAAATTCACCCCTCCACTTT. Translation gives CASSSGQGNSPLHF.

This clone was seen a single time. The CDR3 region has the DNA TGTGCCAGCAGTGCAGTAAACACCATATATTTT. Protein: CASSAVNTIYF. V is TRBV6-4 and J is TRBJ1-3; no firm D call. This CDR3 comprises 11 residues. Germline CDR1 and CDR2: MRHNA and SNTAGT. V was trimmed by 4 bases and J by 6 bases, leaving 4 bases between them.

The chain uses TRBV11-2 and TRBJ2-1; D unclear. Germline assignment: CDR1 SGHAT and CDR2 FQNNGV. This CDR3 has 12 residues. V gave up 5 bases and J gave up 8 bases, with 10 bases separating them. The CDR3 loop reads CASSPRTHEQFF. The CDR3 DNA reads as TGTGCCAGCAGCCCCCGTACGCATGAGCAGTTCTTC. Full variable domain (outside the CDR3, taken from reference TRBV11-2 and TRBJ2-1): EAGVAQSPRYKIIEKRQSVAFWCNPISGHATLYWYQQILGQGPKLLIQFQNNGVVDDSQLPKDRFSAERLKGVDSTLKIQPAKLEDSAVYLCASSPRTHEQFFGPGTRLTVL.

CDR3 nucleotides: TGTGCCAGCAGCCCATCCTCTAGAACCGCTGAGCAGTTCTTC. Amino acid sequence: CASSPSSRTAEQFF. The chain couples TRBV5-4 to TRBJ2-1; D is undetermined. This CDR3 has 14 residues. The germline gives CDR1 SGHNT, CDR2 YYREEE (reference sequence). The V end was cut by 4 bases, the J end by 9 bases, with 17 bases between.

The chain is built from TRBV6-6 and TRBJ2-7; maybe TRBD1 (5 bases). The V end was cut by 2 bases, the J end by 0 bases, with 11 bases between. Germline V gene sequence: CDR1 MNHNY, CDR2 SVGAGI (reference sequence). The CDR3 contains 15 residues. CDR3 amino acids: CASSYGGDSSYEQYF. DNA of the CDR3: TGTGCCAGCAGTTACGGCGGCGACAGCTCCTACGAGCAGTACTTC.

V usage is TRBV28 and J usage is TRBJ1-4; 8 bases agree with TRBD1. The CDR3 spans 12 residues. CDR1 and CDR2 (germline): MDHEN, SYDVKM. CDR3 protein: CATDRVNEKLFF. CDR3 DNA: TGTGCGACGGACAGGGTCAATGAAAAACTGTTTTTT.

This clone appeared a few times. V and J are TRBV11-2 and TRBJ1-4; 11 bases are shared with TRBD1. This CDR3 has 16 amino acids. After removal of 5 bases from V and 8 bases from J, the junction contained 10 bases not matched to a gene. Germline V CDR1 and CDR2: SGHAT, FQNNGV. CDR3 in DNA: TGTGCCAGCAGCGGACAGGGGGCGACCCTGGAAGAAAAACTGTTTTTT. Its translation: CASSGQGATLEEKLFF.

This clone was recorded only once. The chain recombines TRBV7-8 with TRBJ2-5; the match to TRBD2 covers 8 bases. The CDR3 sequence is 14 residues long. Losses at the gene ends were 4 bases for V and 5 bases for J; bases not matched to a gene: 6. The germline V gene encodes CDR1 SGHVS and CDR2 FQNEAQ. The CDR3 DNA sequence: TGTGCCAGCAGCTCGGGCCGGGGGGGCGAGACCCAGTACTTC. This codes for CASSSGRGGETQYF.

This clone turned up a few times. The J gene is TRBJ2-1, the V gene TRBV28; no definite D call. There are 11 residues in the CDR3. V was clipped by 3 bases and J by 8 bases, with 5 bases between them. Germline V gene sequence: CDR1 MDHEN, CDR2 SYDVKM. Here the CDR3 DNA reads TGTGCCAGCAGTTTCTCCTATGAGCAGTTCTTC. It codes for CASSFSYEQFF.

The gene calls are TRBV19 and TRBJ2-3; weak D call: TRBD2 (6 bases). Germline CDR1 is LNHDA and CDR2 is SQIVND (reference sequence). The CDR3 is 13 amino acids. The ends were cut back, 1 base at V and 6 bases at J, with 8 bases in the middle. CDR3 region: CASSIAGGDTQYF. DNA for the CDR3: TGTGCCAGTAGTATAGCCGGAGGGGATACGCAGTATTTT.

The chain links TRBV11-2 to TRBJ2-7, with D hard to call. Germline assignment: CDR1 SGHAT and CDR2 FQNNGV. The CDR3 is 12 residues long. The V gene lost 0 bases and the J gene lost 2 bases, with 2 bases spanning the gap. CDR3 amino acids: CASSLDPYEQYV. Here the CDR3 DNA reads TGTGCCAGCAGCTTAGATCCCTACGAGCAGTACGTC.

J is TRBJ2-5 and V is TRBV9, with 10 bases identical to TRBD2. CDR3 length equals 15 residues. The germline V gene has CDR1 SGDLS and CDR2 YYNGEE. After removal of 4 bases from V and 3 bases from J, the junction contained 6 bases not matched to a gene. The CDR3 protein is CASSRGGTSEETQYF. CDR3 nucleotides: TGTGCCAGCAGCCGCGGGGGGACTAGCGAAGAGACCCAGTACTTC.

The genes are TRBV6-5 and TRBJ1-2; no clear D gene. The CDR3 totals 15 residues. Germline V CDR1 and CDR2: MNHEY, SVGAGI. Trimming shortened V by 2 bases and J by 2 bases, and 12 bases separated the two germline ends. The CDR3, as DNA: TGTGCCAGCAGTTACCTCATTAAAGGCAACTATGGCTACACCTTC. The encoded protein is CASSYLIKGNYGYTF.

This chain links TRBV7-8 with TRBJ2-2; D possibly corresponds to TRBD1 (7 bases). CDR1 and CDR2 (germline): SGHVS, FQNEAQ. The CDR3 loop spans 16 amino acids. Trimming took off 1 base at V and 5 bases at J, with 14 bases between the two ends. CDR3 DNA: TGTGCCAGCAGCTTAGTTGTCAGGGGGGTAACCGGGGAGCTGTTTTTT. It codes for CASSLVVRGVTGELFF.

The gene calls are TRBV19 and TRBJ2-4, with TRBD1 identical over 11 bases. This CDR3 is built from 16 residues. V was clipped by 2 bases and J by 10 bases; unmatched bases: 10. CDR1 is LNHDA, CDR2 SQIVND, per germline (reference sequence). The CDR3 DNA is TGTGCCAGTAGTATATTTCCGGGACAGGGGGTAGTAATTCAGTACTTC. Amino acid sequence: CASSIFPGQGVVIQYF. Filled out from reference TRBV19 and TRBJ2-4, the complete variable domain reads DGGITQSPKYLFRKEGQNVTLSCEQNLNHDAMYWYRQDPGQGLRLIYYSQIVNDFQKGDIAEGYSVSREKKESFPLTVTSAQKNPTAFYLCASSIFPGQGVVIQYFGAGTRLSVL.

This clone was picked up a small number of times. The junction differs from germline at one of its ends, possibly a read error. V and J are TRBV2 and TRBJ1-6, with D perhaps TRBD1 (6 bases). Germline CDR1 is SNHLY and CDR2 is FYNNEI. The CDR3 runs 16 residues. The chain's CDR3 is CASTEGGGSYNSPLHF. Written as DNA, the CDR3 is TGTGCCAGCACTGAAGGGGGAGGTTCCTATAATTCACCCCTCCACTTT.

The CDR3 here is CASSVTFGPNEKLFF. CDR3 DNA: TGTGCCAGCAGCGTAACTTTTGGCCCTAATGAAAAACTGTTTTTT. The chain combines TRBV9 with TRBJ1-4; no definite D call. Germline V gene data show CDR1 as SGDLS and CDR2 as YYNGEE. CDR3 length equals 15 residues. V lost 1 base and J 3 bases, leaving 10 bases between the germline ends.

This clone was observed a few times. The rearrangement links TRBV18 to TRBJ1-1; possibly TRBD1 for D (6 bases). V was clipped by 1 base and J by 7 bases, with 13 bases between them. This CDR3 is 14 amino acids long. Germline loops: CDR1 KGHSH, CDR2 LQKENI. Written as DNA, the CDR3 is TGTGCCAGCTCACCACAGGACAGAAGGAGTGAAGCTTTCTTT. It encodes CASSPQDRRSEAFF.

The chain couples TRBV11-3 to TRBJ1-1; 8 nucleotides match TRBD1. Germline CDR1 reads SGHNT; CDR2 reads YENEEA. J lost 5 bases, V lost 3 bases, and 5 bases had no gene match. The CDR3 length is 14 residues. The CDR3 DNA sequence: TGTGCCAGCAGCTTCAGGGGGCGAGGAACTGAAGCTTTCTTT. Translated: CASSFRGRGTEAFF.